The 31 T cell receptor beta chains reported below all come from one sample, sequenced in a study of cytomegalovirus exposure and HLA in healthy donors (dated by TCRdb to 2016 to 2017). The library was produced with the immunoSEQ multiplex PCR assay. For the multiplex PCR, a mixture combining 60 forward primers for TCR Vbeta segments and 13 reverse primers for TCR Jbeta segments was used. In its TCRdb copy, this immuneACCESS table keeps in-frame sequences only and misses some clones. Where compared with another copy, unresolved V genes explain less than half of these, and the others have no known cause. The sample yields tens of thousands of clones; around nine tenths were counted once. Roughly 8.3% of the sample is in the top ten clones. The sequenced sample consisted of PBMCs. The receptors originated from a man aged 25-40 years in good health and CMV-seropositive.

The CDR3 sequence is CASSQETYAGELFF. For the CDR3, the DNA is TGCGCCAGCAGCCAAGAGACTTATGCCGGGGAGCTGTTTTTT. The chain links TRBV4-1 to TRBJ2-2, with unresolved D. CDR1 and CDR2 (germline): MGHRA, YSYEKL. CDR3 length: 14 residues. Trimming took 0 bases from V and 6 from J, leaving 8 bases between them.

The V call is TRBV5-1, the J call TRBJ2-3, with TRBD2 as a possible D gene (6 bases). Trimming took off 0 bases at V and 5 bases at J, with 13 bases between the two ends. The V gene's germline CDR1 is SGHRS and CDR2 YFSETQ. The CDR3 runs 15 residues. CDR3 sequence reads: CASSLAPGDGDTQYF. The CDR3 DNA is TGCGCCAGCAGCTTGGCCCCGGGGGATGGAGATACGCAGTATTTT.

The chain employs TRBV11-2 and TRBJ2-1, with D perhaps matching TRBD2 (5 bases). V lost 2 bases and J lost 9, with 23 bases in between. This CDR3 spans 17 amino acids. The germline V gene has CDR1 SGHAT and CDR2 FQNNGV. The CDR3 loop reads CASSLRRSSWGDGEQFF. CDR3 DNA: TGTGCCAGCAGCTTACGGCGCTCGTCTTGGGGAGACGGTGAGCAGTTCTTC.

The chain links TRBV27 to TRBJ2-7, with TRBD1 matching 8 bases. CDR3 length: 13 residues. Losses at the gene ends were 3 bases for V and 4 bases for J; bases not matched to a gene: 2. Germline CDR1 MNHEY, CDR2 SMNVEV (reference sequence). The CDR3 nucleotides are TGTGCCAGCAGTTTTCAGGGGGCTTACGAGCAGTACTTC. Translated: CASSFQGAYEQYF.

This clone has only a few counts. The rearrangement links TRBV4-1 to TRBJ1-1; 11 bases agree with TRBD1. The CDR3 is 14 amino acids. Germline-derived CDR1 and CDR2 are MGHRA and YSYEKL. Trimming took 3 bases from V and 7 from J; bases not matched to a gene: 4. In DNA form, the CDR3 reads TGCGCCAGCAGCCAGGACAGGGGGCGAAGTGAAGCTTTCTTT. Its translation is CASSQDRGRSEAFF.

The J gene is TRBJ1-1, the V gene TRBV7-8, with D unresolved. Germline CDR1 is SGHVS and CDR2 is FQNEAQ. With 0 bases removed from V and 5 bases from J, the gap between germline ends came to 13 bases. The CDR3 totals 15 residues. As DNA, the CDR3 is TGTGCCAGCAGCTTAGCTAGGAGCAGTATTACTGAAGCTTTCTTT. Translation: CASSLARSSITEAFF.

The chain joins TRBV5-4 to TRBJ2-2, with D tentatively TRBD1 (5 bases). The V end was cut by 2 bases, the J end by 6 bases, with 14 bases between. CDR1 SGHNT and CDR2 YYREEE come from the germline V gene (reference sequence). The length of the CDR3 is 15 residues. CDR3 bases: TGTGCCAGCAGCTTAGTAGGGGTCGGCGCCGGGGAGCTGTTTTTT. Amino acids: CASSLVGVGAGELFF.

J is TRBJ1-2 and V is TRBV28, with D hard to call. Trimming stripped 5 bases from V and 4 bases from J, with 17 bases between. This CDR3 has 15 amino acids. From germline, CDR1 is MDHEN and CDR2 SYDVKM. The CDR3 sequence is CASSPPVPRGYGYTF. The CDR3 DNA reads as TGTGCCAGCAGTCCCCCGGTTCCGCGCGGCTATGGCTACACCTTC.

This sequence joins TRBV30 and TRBJ1-2; D perhaps matches TRBD1 (5 bases). Trimming took off 5 bases at V and 6 bases at J, with 16 bases between the two ends. Germline V lookup: CDR1 GTSNPN, CDR2 SVGIG (reference sequence). The CDR3 contains 13 residues. The CDR3 loop reads CAWAGGGWDGYTF. Written as DNA, the CDR3 is TGTGCCTGGGCTGGCGGGGGATGGGATGGCTACACCTTC. Full variable domain (missing parts from reference TRBV30 and TRBJ1-2): SQTIHQWPATLVQPVGSPLSLECTVEGTSNPNLYWYRQAAGRGLQLLFYSVGIGQISSEVPQNLSASRPQDRQFILSSKKLLLSDSGFYLCAWAGGGWDGYTFGSGTRLTVV.

This chain links TRBV5-1 with TRBJ2-1, with TRBD2 matching 8 bases. This CDR3 is 16 amino acids long. V was clipped by 0 bases and J by 2 bases; unmatched bases: 4. The germline CDR1 and CDR2 sequences are SGHRS and YFSETQ. The CDR3: CASSLDAGRAYNEQFF. The CDR3 DNA reads TGCGCCAGCAGCTTGGACGCCGGGAGGGCCTACAATGAGCAGTTCTTC. Combining the CDR3 with reference TRBV5-1 and TRBJ2-1 gives the whole variable domain KAGVTQTPRYLIKTRGQQVTLSCSPISGHRSVSWYQQTPGQGLQFLFEYFSETQRNKGNFPGRFSGRQFSNSRSEMNVSTLELGDSALYLCASSLDAGRAYNEQFFGPGTRLTVL.

The V and J genes are TRBV7-9 and TRBJ1-5; no clear D. Trimming stripped 5 bases from V and 6 bases from J, with 14 bases between. CDR1 is SEHNR, CDR2 FQNEAQ, per germline (reference sequence). This CDR3 comprises 14 residues. CDR3 nucleotide sequence: TGTGCCAGCAGCCCCAGCGTATACGGTCAGCCCCAGCATTTT. Its protein product is CASSPSVYGQPQHF.

The genes are TRBV5-4 and TRBJ2-7; TRBD1 matches at 10 bases. The germline CDR1 and CDR2 sequences are SGHNT and YYREEE (reference sequence). CDR3 length: 13 residues. V was pared by 3 bases and J by 6 bases, with 3 bases of the junction left unmatched. CDR3 region: CASSWDRGSEQYF. CDR3 coding DNA: TGTGCCAGCAGCTGGGACAGGGGATCCGAGCAGTACTTC. Together with reference TRBV5-4 and TRBJ2-7, the CDR3 gives the full variable domain: ETGVTQSPTHLIKTRGQQVTLRCSSQSGHNTVSWYQQALGQGPQFIFQYYREEENGRGNFPPRFSGLQFPNYSSELNVNALELDDSALYLCASSWDRGSEQYFGPGTRLTVT.

The rearrangement joins TRBV29-1 to TRBJ2-3; a weak D match, TRBD2 (5 bases). This CDR3 has 14 amino acids. CDR1 and CDR2 from the germline V gene are SQVTM and ANQGSEA. Trimming left V 7 bases short and J 3 bases short, with 17 bases between. CDR3 nucleotide sequence: TGCAGCGGGACTTTGGGTGGGCCGACAGATACGCAGTATTTT. Amino acid sequence: CSGTLGGPTDTQYF.

The CDR3 spells CASSQEEQSTDTQYF. The CDR3 DNA is TGCGCCAGCAGCCAAGAGGAGCAGAGCACAGATACGCAGTATTTT. V usage is TRBV4-1 and J usage is TRBJ2-3; no clear D gene. Deletions cut 0 bases from V and 0 bases from J, with 7 bases between. Germline V gene data show CDR1 as MGHRA and CDR2 as YSYEKL. The CDR3 covers 15 residues.

This sequence joins TRBV20-1 and TRBJ1-1; D uncertain. V was trimmed by 6 bases and J by 10 bases, leaving 12 bases between them. CDR1 and CDR2 from the germline V gene are DFQATT and SNEGSKA (reference sequence). This CDR3 is built from 10 residues. CDR3 region: CSADTDPAFF. CDR3 DNA sequence: TGCAGTGCCGATACAGATCCAGCTTTCTTT.

The chain is built from TRBV6-5 and TRBJ2-1, with D maybe TRBD1 (6 bases). V was trimmed by 5 bases and J by 5 bases, leaving 16 bases between them. The CDR3 contains 15 residues. CDR1 is MNHEY, CDR2 SVGAGI, per germline. The CDR3 bases are TGTGCCAGCAGTCTAAGGGGGAATTGGGACAATGAGCAGTTCTTC. It specifies CASSLRGNWDNEQFF.

The chain recombines TRBV7-2 with TRBJ2-5; TRBD1 agrees at 9 bases. The V gene's germline CDR1 is SGHTA and CDR2 FQGNSA. V shed 5 bases, J shed 5 bases, and the junction held 3 bases outside the gene matches. The CDR3 has 13 residues. The DNA for the CDR3 is TGTGCCAGCAGCCACGGACAGGGGGAGACCCAGTACTTC. Translated: CASSHGQGETQYF.

The chain links TRBV5-8 to TRBJ2-1; a possible D gene is TRBD2 (6 bases). Germline V gene sequence: CDR1 SGHTS, CDR2 YDEGEE. This CDR3 region has 17 residues. Trimming pared 2 bases from V and 4 bases from J, leaving 19 bases between. CDR3: CASSLRGGTTRYNEQFF. The CDR3 DNA is TGTGCCAGCAGCTTAAGGGGCGGGACCACCCGGTACAATGAGCAGTTCTTC.

The chain has TRBV15 and TRBJ1-3; TRBD1 matches 9 bases. The CDR3 contains 19 residues. V dropped 3 bases and J dropped 4; count of bases not matched to a gene: 16. Germline values: CDR1 LNHNV, CDR2 YYDKDF (reference sequence). The CDR3 sequence: CATSSGTGGELLTGNTIYF. DNA for the CDR3: TGTGCCACCAGCAGCGGCACAGGGGGCGAATTACTTACAGGAAACACCATATATTTT.

CDR3 residues: CASEDDGGLAGSTDTQYF. Written as DNA, the CDR3 is TGTGCCAGTGAAGATGACGGGGGACTAGCGGGGAGCACAGATACGCAGTATTTT. V and J are TRBV19 and TRBJ2-3; 13 positions match TRBD2. Trimming cost V 8 bases and J 0 bases; bases outside gene matches: 11. Per the germline V gene, CDR1 is LNHDA and CDR2 is SQIVND (reference sequence). The CDR3 is made up of 18 amino acids.

This chain joins TRBV4-2 and TRBJ2-5; 10 bases match TRBD1. Per the germline V gene, CDR1 is LGHNA and CDR2 is YNFKEQ. The CDR3 consists of 16 residues. The trim removed 4 bases at V and 5 bases at J, leaving 10 bases unmatched. CDR3: CASSPQDRDRGETQYF. CDR3 in DNA: TGTGCCAGCAGCCCACAGGACCGGGACAGGGGTGAGACCCAGTACTTC.

The chain uses TRBV5-8 and TRBJ2-4; no clear D gene. The V and J ends lost 2 bases and 4 bases respectively, with 4 bases between them. This CDR3 has 12 residues. Germline values: CDR1 SGHTS, CDR2 YDEGEE. In nucleotides, the CDR3 is TGTGCCAGCAGCTTCAGTAAAAACATTCAGTACTTC. Translation: CASSFSKNIQYF.

DNA for the CDR3: TGTGCCAGCAGGCCCGACAGTGGCACTTATGGCTACACCTTC. Translating gives CASRPDSGTYGYTF. This chain links TRBV6-5 with TRBJ1-2, with D possibly being TRBD1 (5 bases). Germline CDR1 is MNHEY and CDR2 is SVGAGI. V lost 6 bases, J lost 5 bases, and 16 bases lay in between. The CDR3 runs 14 residues.

The rearrangement uses TRBV18 and TRBJ2-3; 9 bases are a match to TRBD1. The length of the CDR3 is 14 residues. Germline values: CDR1 KGHSH, CDR2 LQKENI. J lost 4 bases, V lost 3 bases, and 2 bases had no gene match. CDR3 in DNA: TGTGCCAGCTCACCTACAGGGGGCGCAGATACGCAGTATTTT. Amino acid sequence: CASSPTGGADTQYF.

The chain links TRBV27 to TRBJ1-5; D is unclear. CDR3 size: 13 residues. V was pared by 3 bases and J by 6 bases, with 9 bases between. CDR1 MNHEY and CDR2 SMNVEV come from the germline V gene (reference sequence). The CDR3 region is CASSFSGSQPQHF. The CDR3 DNA reads TGTGCCAGCAGTTTTTCAGGTTCTCAGCCCCAGCATTTT.

The chain uses TRBV2 and TRBJ2-2; tentative D call: TRBD2 (6 bases). Germline V gene lookup returns CDR1 SNHLY and CDR2 FYNNEI. Trimming cost V 7 bases and J 0 bases, with 12 bases left between them. The CDR3 is made up of 15 amino acids. The CDR3 region has the DNA TGTGCCAGCATTCCGGGGGACGCGAACACCGGGGAGCTGTTTTTT. This encodes CASIPGDANTGELFF.

This clone came up once. The gene calls are TRBV28 and TRBJ1-1; possible D gene TRBD1, 6 bases. Trimming removed 8 bases at V and 0 bases at J, with 16 bases between. The CDR3 is made up of 15 amino acids. Germline lookup yields CDR1 MDHEN and CDR2 SYDVKM. This CDR3 is CASGGSTVLNTEAFF. In DNA form, the CDR3 reads TGTGCCAGCGGGGGCAGTACCGTTTTGAACACTGAAGCTTTCTTT.

V and J are TRBV18 and TRBJ2-3; unclear D gene. The ends were cut back, 3 bases at V and 0 bases at J, with 4 bases in the middle. There are 13 residues in the CDR3. In germline, CDR1 is KGHSH, CDR2 LQKENI. This chain's CDR3 is CASSPMSTDTQYF. CDR3 sequence (DNA): TGTGCCAGCTCACCCATGAGCACAGATACGCAGTATTTT.

V and J are TRBV19 and TRBJ2-1; 8 bases are a match to TRBD2. Germline lookup yields CDR1 LNHDA and CDR2 SQIVND (reference sequence). With V trimmed by 4 bases and J by 5 bases, 4 bases remained unmatched. The CDR3 totals 14 residues. CDR3 sequence (DNA): TGTGCCAGTAGTACCATAGCGGGACACAATGAGCAGTTCTTC. This gives the protein CASSTIAGHNEQFF.

V is TRBV5-4 and J is TRBJ2-7; TRBD1 might be the D (5 bases). V shed 2 bases and J shed 4 bases, with 10 bases lying between them. The germline CDR1 and CDR2 sequences are SGHNT and YYREEE (reference sequence). This CDR3 is built from 13 residues. The CDR3 here is CASSLGREYEQYF. The CDR3 DNA follows: TGTGCCAGCAGCTTAGGCAGGGAATACGAGCAGTACTTC.

This chain links TRBV6-1 with TRBJ2-3, with D tentatively TRBD2 (5 bases). Germline V CDR1 and CDR2: MNHNS, SASEGT. The V and J ends lost 6 bases and 2 bases respectively, with 15 bases between them. The CDR3 covers 15 residues. CDR3 sequence (DNA): TGTGCCAGCAGGGAGTCGGGGTACTCCACAGATACGCAGTATTTT. It codes for CASRESGYSTDTQYF.